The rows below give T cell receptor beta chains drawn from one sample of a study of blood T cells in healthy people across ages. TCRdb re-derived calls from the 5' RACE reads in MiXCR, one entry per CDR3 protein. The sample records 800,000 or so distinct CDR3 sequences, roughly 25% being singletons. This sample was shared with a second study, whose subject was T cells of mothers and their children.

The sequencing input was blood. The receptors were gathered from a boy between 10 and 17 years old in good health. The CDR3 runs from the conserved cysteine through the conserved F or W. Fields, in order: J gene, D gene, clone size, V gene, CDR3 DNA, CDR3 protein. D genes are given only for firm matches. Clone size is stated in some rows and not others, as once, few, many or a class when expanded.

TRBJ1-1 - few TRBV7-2 TGTGCCAGCAGTTCATTTGAGAACACTGAAGCTTTCTTT CASSSFENTEAFF
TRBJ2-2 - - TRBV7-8 TGTGCCAGCAGTCAAACCAACACCGGGGAGCTGTTTTTT CASSQTNTGELFF
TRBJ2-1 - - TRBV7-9 TGTGCCAGCAGCTTAGCGAGGAGGGGGGATCATGAGCAGTTCTTC CASSLARRGDHEQFF
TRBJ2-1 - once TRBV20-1 TGCAGTGCTCCCAGGGGACCCAATGAGCAGTTCTTC CSAPRGPNEQFF
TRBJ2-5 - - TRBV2 TGTGCCAGCAGTGAACCGGGGTTCGAGACCCAGTACTTC CASSEPGFETQYF
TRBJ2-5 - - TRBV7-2 TGTGCCAGCAGCTTAGTGGGGAAGGTGCCAGAGACCCAGTACTTC CASSLVGKVPETQYF
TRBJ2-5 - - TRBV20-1 TGCAGTGCTAGGAGGGGGACCCAAGAGACCCAGTACTTC CSARRGTQETQYF
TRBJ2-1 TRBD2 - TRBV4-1 TGCGCCAGCAGCCAAGATCTGAGCGGGAGTCCGCCTGAGCAGTTCTTC CASSQDLSGSPPEQFF
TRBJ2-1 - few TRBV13 TGTGCCAGCAGCTTAGGCGGGGGAGCACCCAATGAGCAGTTCTTC CASSLGGGAPNEQFF
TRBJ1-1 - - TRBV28 TGTGCCAGCAGTCTTCCCCTAGGTGAAGCTTTCTTT CASSLPLGEAFF
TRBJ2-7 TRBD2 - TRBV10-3 TGTGCCATCAGCAACGGACTAGCGGGACTTTTCTACGAGCAGTACTTC CAISNGLAGLFYEQYF
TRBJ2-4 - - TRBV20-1 TGCAGTGCTCCTTCCGCGGACAGATTAAGGGCCAAAAACATTCAGTACTTC CSAPSADRLRAKNIQYF
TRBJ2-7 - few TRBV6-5 TGTGCCAGCAAGGACGACAGGTCCTACGAGCAGTACTTC CASKDDRSYEQYF
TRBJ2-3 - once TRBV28 TGTGCCAGCAGTTTCGGGGGCGCCTCCGATACGCAGTATTTT CASSFGGASDTQYF
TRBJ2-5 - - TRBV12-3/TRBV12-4 TGTGCCAGCAGTTTATTTCTGGGTGAAGAGGCCCAGTACTTC CASSLFLGEEAQYF
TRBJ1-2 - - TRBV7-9 TGTGCCAGCAGCGCGAGGGAGATTAACTATGGCTACACCTTC CASSAREINYGYTF
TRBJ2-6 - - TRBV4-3 TGCGCCAGCAGCCAAACAGGGTTAGGGGCCAACGTCCTGACTTTC CASSQTGLGANVLTF
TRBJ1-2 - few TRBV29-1 TGCAGCGTTAGACGGACAGTTGACCTTAACTATGGCTACACCTTC CSVRRTVDLNYGYTF
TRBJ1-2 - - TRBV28 TGTGCCAGCAGTCCCCGAGGAGGCCACACCTTC CASSPRGGHTF
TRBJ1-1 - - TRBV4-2 TGTGCCAGCAGCCAAGCCGGTTACACTGAAGCTTTCTTT CASSQAGYTEAFF
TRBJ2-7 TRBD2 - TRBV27 TGTGCCAGCAGTCCAGCGGGAGTGAACTACGAGCAGTACTTC CASSPAGVNYEQYF
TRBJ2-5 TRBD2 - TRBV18 TGTGCCAGCTCACCACGGACGCTAGCGGGCAAGTACCAAGAGACCCAGTACTTC CASSPRTLAGKYQETQYF
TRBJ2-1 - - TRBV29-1 TGCAGCGCCCAGGCGACTATGTCTCGGGGAGAACGGCAGTTCTTC CSAQATMSRGERQFF
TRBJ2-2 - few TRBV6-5 TGTGCCAGCAGTTACCGGGACCCCGGGGAGCTGTTTTTT CASSYRDPGELFF
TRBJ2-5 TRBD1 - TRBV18 TGTGCCAGCTCGATCCAACGGACAGGGGAATGGGGGACCCAGTACTTC CASSIQRTGEWGTQYF
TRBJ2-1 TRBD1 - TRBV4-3 TGCGCCAGCAGCCCGGGACAGGGGGCTTTCGATGAGCAGTTCTTC CASSPGQGAFDEQFF
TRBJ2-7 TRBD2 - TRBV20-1 TGCAGTGCTAGAGATTCTAGCGGTCGCTACGAGCAGTACTTC CSARDSSGRYEQYF
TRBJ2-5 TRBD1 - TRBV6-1 TGTGCCAGCCGTAGGGAACAGGGGGCCCTTCAAGAGACCCAGTACTTC CASRREQGALQETQYF
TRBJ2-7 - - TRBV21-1 TGTGCCAGCACTCGGCCGGGTGGGGGTTTATGGTACGAGCAGTACTTC CASTRPGGGLWYEQYF
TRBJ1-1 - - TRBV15 TGTGCCACCAGCAGAGGACCGGGTACCACCGAAGCTTTCTTT CATSRGPGTTEAFF
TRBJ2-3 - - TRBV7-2 TGTGCCAGCAGCTTAGGATCGATCCTTAGAAGCACAGATACGCAGTATTTT CASSLGSILRSTDTQYF
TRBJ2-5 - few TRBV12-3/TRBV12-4 TGTGCCAGCAGTTTAAACGGAGACGCGAGGGAGACCCAGTACTTC CASSLNGDARETQYF
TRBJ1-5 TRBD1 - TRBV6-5 TGTGCCAGCAGTTACTCCTACAGGGGGCGCGATGTGGGGGGCAATCAGCCCCAGCATTTT CASSYSYRGRDVGGNQPQHF
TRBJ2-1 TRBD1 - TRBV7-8 TGTGCCAGCAGCTTCGACTCTGACAGGGGCCCCTACAATGAGCAGTTCTTC CASSFDSDRGPYNEQFF
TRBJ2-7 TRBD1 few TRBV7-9 TGTGCCAGCAGCTTCACGGGACAGCTCGACGAGCAGTACTTC CASSFTGQLDEQYF
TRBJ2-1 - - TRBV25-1 TGTGCCAGCAGGGGCAGCTCGCGGAATGTATACAATGAGCAGTTCTTC CASRGSSRNVYNEQFF
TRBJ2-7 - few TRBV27 TGTGCCAGCCACCCGAGGGGGGATCCCTCCTACGAGCAGTACTTC CASHPRGDPSYEQYF
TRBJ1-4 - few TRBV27 TGTGCCAGCAGAAGCGCGGGGGCTAATGAAAAACTGTTTTTT CASRSAGANEKLFF
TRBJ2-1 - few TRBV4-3 TGCGCCAGCAGCCAAGATGTGGGGCTCGGTGAGCAGTTCTTC CASSQDVGLGEQFF
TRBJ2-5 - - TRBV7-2 TGTGCCAGCAGCTTCTCCTACAGGCAGAAAGAGACCCAGTACTTC CASSFSYRQKETQYF
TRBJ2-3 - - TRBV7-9 TGTGCCAGCAGCTTAAACTGGAACACAGATACGCAGTATTTT CASSLNWNTDTQYF